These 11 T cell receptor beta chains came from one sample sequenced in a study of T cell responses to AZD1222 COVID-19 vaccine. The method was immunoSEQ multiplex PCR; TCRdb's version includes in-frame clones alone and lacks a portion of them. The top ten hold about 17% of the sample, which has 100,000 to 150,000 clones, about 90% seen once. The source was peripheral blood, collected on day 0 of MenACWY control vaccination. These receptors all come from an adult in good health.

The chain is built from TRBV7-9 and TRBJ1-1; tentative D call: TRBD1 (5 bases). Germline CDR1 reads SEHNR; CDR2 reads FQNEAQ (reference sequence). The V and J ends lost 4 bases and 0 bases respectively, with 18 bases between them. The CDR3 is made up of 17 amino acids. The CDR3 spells CASSSIPRGGMNTEAFF. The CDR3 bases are TGTGCCAGCAGCTCAATCCCTCGTGGGGGAATGAACACTGAAGCTTTCTTT.

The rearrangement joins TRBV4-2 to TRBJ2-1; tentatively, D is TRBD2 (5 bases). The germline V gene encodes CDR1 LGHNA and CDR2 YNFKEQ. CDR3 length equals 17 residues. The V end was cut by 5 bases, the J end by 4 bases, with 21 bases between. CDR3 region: CASSARGEQSPYNEQFF. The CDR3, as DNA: TGTGCCAGCAGCGCCCGGGGTGAACAGTCCCCTTACAATGAGCAGTTCTTC.

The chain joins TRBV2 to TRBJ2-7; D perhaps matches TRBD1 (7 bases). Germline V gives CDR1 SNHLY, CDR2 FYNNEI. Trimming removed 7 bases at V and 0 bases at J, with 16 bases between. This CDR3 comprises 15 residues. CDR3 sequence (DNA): TGTGCCAGCAATCCAGGGGGGTATAGCTCCTACGAGCAGTACTTC. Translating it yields CASNPGGYSSYEQYF.

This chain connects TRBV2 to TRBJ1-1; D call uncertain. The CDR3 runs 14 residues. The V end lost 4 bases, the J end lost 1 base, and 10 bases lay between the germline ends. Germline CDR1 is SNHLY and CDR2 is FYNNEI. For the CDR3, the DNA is TGTGCCAGCAGTGGAGGAGGGAGGAACACTGAAGCTTTCTTT. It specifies CASSGGGRNTEAFF.

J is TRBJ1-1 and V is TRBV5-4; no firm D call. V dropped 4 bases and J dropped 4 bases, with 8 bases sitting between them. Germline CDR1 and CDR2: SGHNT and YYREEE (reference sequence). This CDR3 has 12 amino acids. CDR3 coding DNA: TGTGCCAGCAGCCCGCCAGCCACTGAAGCTTTCTTT. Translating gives CASSPPATEAFF.

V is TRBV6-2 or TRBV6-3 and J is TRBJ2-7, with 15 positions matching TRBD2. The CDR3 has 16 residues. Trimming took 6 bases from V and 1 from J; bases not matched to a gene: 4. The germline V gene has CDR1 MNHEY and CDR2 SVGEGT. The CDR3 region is CASSPGLAGGSYEQYF. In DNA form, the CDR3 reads TGTGCCAGCAGCCCCGGACTAGCGGGGGGGTCCTACGAGCAGTACTTC.

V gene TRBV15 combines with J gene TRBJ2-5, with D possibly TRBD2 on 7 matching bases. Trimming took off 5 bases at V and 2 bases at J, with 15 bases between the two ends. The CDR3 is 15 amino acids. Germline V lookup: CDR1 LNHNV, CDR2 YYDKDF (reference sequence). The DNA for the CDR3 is TGTGCCACCAGCGTTCGACGGGGGGCACAAGAGACCCAGTACTTC. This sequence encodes CATSVRRGAQETQYF.

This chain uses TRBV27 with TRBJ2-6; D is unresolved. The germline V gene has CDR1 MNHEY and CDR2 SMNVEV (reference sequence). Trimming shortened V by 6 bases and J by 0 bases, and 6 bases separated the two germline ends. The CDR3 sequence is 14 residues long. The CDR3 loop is CASRAGSGANVLTF. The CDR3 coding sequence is TGTGCCAGCAGGGCAGGCTCTGGGGCCAACGTCCTGACTTTC.

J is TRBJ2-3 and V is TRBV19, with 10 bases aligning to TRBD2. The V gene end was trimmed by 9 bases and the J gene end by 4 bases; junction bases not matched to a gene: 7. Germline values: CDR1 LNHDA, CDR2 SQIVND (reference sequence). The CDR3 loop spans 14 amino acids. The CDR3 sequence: CASHLAGDPDTQYF. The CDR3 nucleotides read TGTGCCAGCCACCTAGCGGGGGACCCAGATACGCAGTATTTT.

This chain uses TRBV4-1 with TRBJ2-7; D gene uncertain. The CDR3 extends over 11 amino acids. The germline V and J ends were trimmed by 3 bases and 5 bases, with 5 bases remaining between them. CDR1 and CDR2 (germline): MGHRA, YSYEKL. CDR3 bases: TGCGCCAGCAGCCAGGGCAACGAGCAGTACTTC. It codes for CASSQGNEQYF.

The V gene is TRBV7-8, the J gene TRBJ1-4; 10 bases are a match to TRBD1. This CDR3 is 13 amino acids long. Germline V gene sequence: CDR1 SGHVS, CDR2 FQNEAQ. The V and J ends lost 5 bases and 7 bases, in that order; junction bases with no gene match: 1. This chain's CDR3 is CASSRDRGEKLFF. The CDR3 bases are TGTGCCAGCAGCCGGGACAGGGGTGAAAAACTGTTTTTT.